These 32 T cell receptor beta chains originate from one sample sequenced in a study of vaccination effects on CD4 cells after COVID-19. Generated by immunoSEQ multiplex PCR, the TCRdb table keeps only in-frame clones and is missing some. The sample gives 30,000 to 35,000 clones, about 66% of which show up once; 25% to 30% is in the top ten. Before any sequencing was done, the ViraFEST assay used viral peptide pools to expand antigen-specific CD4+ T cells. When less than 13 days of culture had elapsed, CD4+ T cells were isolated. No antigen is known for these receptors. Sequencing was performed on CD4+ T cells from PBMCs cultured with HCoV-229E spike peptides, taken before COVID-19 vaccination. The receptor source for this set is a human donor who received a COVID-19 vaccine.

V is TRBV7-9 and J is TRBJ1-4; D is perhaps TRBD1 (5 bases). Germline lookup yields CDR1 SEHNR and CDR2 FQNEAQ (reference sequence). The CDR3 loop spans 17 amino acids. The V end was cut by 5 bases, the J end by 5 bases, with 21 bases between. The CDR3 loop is CASSPGRQRIANEKLFF. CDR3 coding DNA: TGTGCCAGCAGCCCAGGGCGGCAGCGCATTGCGAATGAAAAACTGTTTTTT.

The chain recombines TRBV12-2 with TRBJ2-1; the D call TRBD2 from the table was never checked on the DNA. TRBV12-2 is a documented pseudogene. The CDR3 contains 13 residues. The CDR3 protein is CASRFITRGEQFF. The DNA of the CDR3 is TGTGCAAGTCGCTTTATCACTCGGGGGGAGCAGTTCTTC.

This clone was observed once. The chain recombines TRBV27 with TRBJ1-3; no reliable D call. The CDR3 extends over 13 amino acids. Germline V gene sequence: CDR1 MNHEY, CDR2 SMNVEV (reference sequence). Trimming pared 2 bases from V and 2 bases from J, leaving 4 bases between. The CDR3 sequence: CASSLRAGNTIYF. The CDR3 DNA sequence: TGTGCCAGCAGTTTACGAGCTGGAAACACCATATATTTT.

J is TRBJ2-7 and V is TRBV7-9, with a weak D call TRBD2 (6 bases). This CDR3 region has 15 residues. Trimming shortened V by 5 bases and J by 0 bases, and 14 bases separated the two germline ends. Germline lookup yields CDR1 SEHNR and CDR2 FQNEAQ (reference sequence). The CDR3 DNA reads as TGTGCCAGCAGCCCCGAGGGACTGCGCTCCTACGAGCAGTACTTC. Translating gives CASSPEGLRSYEQYF.

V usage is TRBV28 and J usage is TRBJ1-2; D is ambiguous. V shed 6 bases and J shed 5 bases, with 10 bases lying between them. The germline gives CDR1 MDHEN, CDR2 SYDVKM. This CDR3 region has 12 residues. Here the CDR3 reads CASSYRWYGYTF. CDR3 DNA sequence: TGTGCCAGCAGCTACCGGTGGTATGGCTACACCTTC.

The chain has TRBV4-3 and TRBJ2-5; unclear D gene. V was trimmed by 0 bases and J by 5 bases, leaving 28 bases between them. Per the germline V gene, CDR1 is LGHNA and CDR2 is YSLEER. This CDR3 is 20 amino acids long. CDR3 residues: CASSQDRCAASCRSRETQYF. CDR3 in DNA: TGCGCCAGCAGCCAAGATAGGTGCGCGGCTAGTTGCCGCTCCAGGGAGACCCAGTACTTC.

The DNA for the CDR3 is TGTGCCAGCAGCCACTCCAGGGGGAGCAATCAGCCCCAGCATTTT. It yields the protein CASSHSRGSNQPQHF. The rearrangement joins TRBV3-1 (or the pseudogene TRBV3-2) to TRBJ1-5; TRBD1 aligns across 7 bases. The CDR3 is made up of 15 amino acids. Germline values: CDR1 LGHDT, CDR2 YNNKEL (reference sequence). Trimming at V came to 3 bases and at J to 1 base, leaving 3 bases not matched to a gene.

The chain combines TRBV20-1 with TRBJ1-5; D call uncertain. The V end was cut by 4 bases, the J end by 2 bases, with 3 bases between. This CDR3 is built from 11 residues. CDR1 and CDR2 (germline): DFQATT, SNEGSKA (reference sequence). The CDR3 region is CSAKGNQPQHF. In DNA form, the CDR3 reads TGCAGTGCTAAGGGCAATCAGCCCCAGCATTTT.

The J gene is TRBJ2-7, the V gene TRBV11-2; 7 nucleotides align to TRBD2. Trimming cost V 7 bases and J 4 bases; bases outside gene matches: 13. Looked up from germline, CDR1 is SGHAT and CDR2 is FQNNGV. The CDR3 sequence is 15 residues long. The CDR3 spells CASTPPAGVTYEQYF. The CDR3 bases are TGTGCCAGCACCCCACCTGCGGGGGTGACATACGAGCAGTACTTC.

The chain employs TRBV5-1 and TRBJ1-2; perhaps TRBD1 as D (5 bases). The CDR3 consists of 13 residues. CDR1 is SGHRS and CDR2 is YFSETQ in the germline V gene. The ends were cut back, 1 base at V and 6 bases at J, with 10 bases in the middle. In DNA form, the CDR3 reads TGCGCCAGCAGCTTGTGGGGGGAGGATGGCTACACCTTC. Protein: CASSLWGEDGYTF.

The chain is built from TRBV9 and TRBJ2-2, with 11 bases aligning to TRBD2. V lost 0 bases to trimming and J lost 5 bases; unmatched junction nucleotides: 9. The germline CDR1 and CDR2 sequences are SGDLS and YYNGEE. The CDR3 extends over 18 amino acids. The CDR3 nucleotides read TGTGCCAGCAGCGTAGCCCCACTAGCGGGGGTTGGTACCGGGGAGCTGTTTTTT. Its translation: CASSVAPLAGVGTGELFF.

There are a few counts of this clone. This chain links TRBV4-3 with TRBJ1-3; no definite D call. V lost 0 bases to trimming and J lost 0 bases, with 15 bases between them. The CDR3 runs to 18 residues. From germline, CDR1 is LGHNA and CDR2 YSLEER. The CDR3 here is CASSQDLGTGLSGNTIYF. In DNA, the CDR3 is TGCGCCAGCAGCCAAGATCTAGGCACTGGGCTCTCTGGAAACACCATATATTTT.

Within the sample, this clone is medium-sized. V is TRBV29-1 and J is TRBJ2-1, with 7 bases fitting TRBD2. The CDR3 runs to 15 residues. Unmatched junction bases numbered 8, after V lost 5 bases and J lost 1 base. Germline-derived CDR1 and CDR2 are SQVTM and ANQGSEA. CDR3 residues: CSVSPASGSYNEQFF. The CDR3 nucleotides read TGCAGCGTTTCCCCCGCTAGCGGATCCTACAATGAGCAGTTCTTC.

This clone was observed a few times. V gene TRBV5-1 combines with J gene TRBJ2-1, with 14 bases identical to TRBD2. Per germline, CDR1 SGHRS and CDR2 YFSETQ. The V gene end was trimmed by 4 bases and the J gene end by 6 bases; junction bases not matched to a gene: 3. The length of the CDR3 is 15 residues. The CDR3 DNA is TGCGCCAGCAGCCCGGGACTAGCGGGAGTCAATGAGCAGTTCTTC. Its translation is CASSPGLAGVNEQFF. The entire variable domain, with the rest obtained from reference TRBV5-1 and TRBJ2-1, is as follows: KAGVTQTPRYLIKTRGQQVTLSCSPISGHRSVSWYQQTPGQGLQFLFEYFSETQRNKGNFPGRFSGRQFSNSRSEMNVSTLELGDSALYLCASSPGLAGVNEQFFGPGTRLTVL.

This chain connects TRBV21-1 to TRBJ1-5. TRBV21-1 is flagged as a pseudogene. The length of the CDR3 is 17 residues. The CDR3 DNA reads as TGTGCCAGCAGCAGGGGACGGGGAACCTATAGCAATCAGCCCCAGCATTTT. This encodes CASSRGRGTYSNQPQHF.

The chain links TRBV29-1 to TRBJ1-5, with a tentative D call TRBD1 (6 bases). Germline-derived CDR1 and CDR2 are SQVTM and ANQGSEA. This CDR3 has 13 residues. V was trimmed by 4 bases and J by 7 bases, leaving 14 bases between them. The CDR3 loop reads CSVAGGPRQPQHF. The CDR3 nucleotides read TGCAGCGTTGCGGGGGGGCCGCGGCAGCCCCAGCATTTT.

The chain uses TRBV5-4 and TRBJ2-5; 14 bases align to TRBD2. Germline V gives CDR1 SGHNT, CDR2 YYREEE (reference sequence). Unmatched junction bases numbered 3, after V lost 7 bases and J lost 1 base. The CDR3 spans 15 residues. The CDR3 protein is CASAGTSGSQETQYF. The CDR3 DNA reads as TGTGCCAGCGCTGGGACTAGCGGGAGCCAAGAGACCCAGTACTTC.

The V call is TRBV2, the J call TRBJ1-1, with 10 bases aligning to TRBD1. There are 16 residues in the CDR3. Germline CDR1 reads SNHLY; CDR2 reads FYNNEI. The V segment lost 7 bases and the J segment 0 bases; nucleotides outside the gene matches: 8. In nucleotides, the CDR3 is TGTGCCAGCAAAAAGATGACAGGGGGCATGAACACTGAAGCTTTCTTT. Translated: CASKKMTGGMNTEAFF.

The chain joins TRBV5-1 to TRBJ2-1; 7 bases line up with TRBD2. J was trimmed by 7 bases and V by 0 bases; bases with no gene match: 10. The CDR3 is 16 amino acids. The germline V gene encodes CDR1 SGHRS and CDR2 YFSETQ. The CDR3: CASSLGGSAGVNEQFF. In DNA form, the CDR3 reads TGCGCCAGCAGCTTGGGAGGATCGGCGGGAGTGAATGAGCAGTTCTTC.

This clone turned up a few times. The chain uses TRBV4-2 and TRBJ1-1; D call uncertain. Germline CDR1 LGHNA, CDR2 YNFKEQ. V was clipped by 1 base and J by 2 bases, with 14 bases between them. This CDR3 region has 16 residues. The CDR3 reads CASSQGTRKENTEAFF. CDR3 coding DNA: TGTGCCAGCAGCCAAGGGACTAGGAAAGAAAACACTGAAGCTTTCTTT.

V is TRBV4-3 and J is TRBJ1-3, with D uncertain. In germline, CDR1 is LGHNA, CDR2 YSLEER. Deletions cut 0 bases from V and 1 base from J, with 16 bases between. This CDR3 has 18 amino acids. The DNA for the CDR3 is TGCGCCAGCAGCCAAGAGGTGGCAACAGCCTCTTCTGGAAACACCATATATTTT. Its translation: CASSQEVATASSGNTIYF.

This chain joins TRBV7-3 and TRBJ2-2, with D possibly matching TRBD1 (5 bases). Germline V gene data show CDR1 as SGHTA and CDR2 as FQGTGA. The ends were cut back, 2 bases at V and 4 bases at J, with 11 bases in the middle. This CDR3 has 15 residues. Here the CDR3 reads CASSLSQGSTGELFF. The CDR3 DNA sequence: TGTGCCAGCAGCTTATCCCAGGGCAGCACCGGGGAGCTGTTTTTT.

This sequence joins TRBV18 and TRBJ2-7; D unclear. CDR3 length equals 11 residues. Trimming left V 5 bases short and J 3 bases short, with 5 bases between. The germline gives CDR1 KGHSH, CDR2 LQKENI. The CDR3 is CASSASYEQYF. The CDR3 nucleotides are TGTGCCAGCTCAGCTAGCTACGAGCAGTACTTC.

CDR3 nucleotide sequence: TGCGCCAGCAGCCAGCAGGAACCAGATACGCAGTATTTT. This translates into CASSQQEPDTQYF. The chain links TRBV4-1 to TRBJ2-3; no definite D call. Germline lookup yields CDR1 MGHRA and CDR2 YSYEKL. V was trimmed by 3 bases and J by 4 bases, leaving 8 bases between them. This CDR3 has 13 amino acids.

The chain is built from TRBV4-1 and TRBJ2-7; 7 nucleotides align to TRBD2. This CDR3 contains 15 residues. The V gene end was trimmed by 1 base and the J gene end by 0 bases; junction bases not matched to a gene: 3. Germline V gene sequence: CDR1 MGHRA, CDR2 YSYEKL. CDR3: CASSQGSGGSYEQYF. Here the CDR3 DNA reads TGCGCCAGCAGCCAAGGGTCGGGAGGCTCCTACGAGCAGTACTTC.

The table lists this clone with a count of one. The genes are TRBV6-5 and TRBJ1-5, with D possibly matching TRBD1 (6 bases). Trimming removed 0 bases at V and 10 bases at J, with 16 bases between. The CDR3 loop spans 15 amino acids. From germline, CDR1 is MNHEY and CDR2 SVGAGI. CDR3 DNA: TGTGCCAGCAGTTACTCAGGGGGTAGCAATGGACCCCAGCATTTT. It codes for CASSYSGGSNGPQHF.

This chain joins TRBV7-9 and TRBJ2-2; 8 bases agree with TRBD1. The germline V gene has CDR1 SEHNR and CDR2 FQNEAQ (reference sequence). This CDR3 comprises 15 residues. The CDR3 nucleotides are TGTGCGGAGACGGGACAGGCGTCGAACACCGGGGAGCTGTTTTTT. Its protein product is CAETGQASNTGELFF.

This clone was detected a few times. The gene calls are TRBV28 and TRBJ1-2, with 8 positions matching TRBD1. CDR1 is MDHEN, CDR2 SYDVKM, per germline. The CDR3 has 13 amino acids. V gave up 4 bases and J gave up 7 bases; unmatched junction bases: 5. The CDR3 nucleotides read TGTGCCAGCAGTTGGACAGGGCTCGGTGGCTACACCTTC. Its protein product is CASSWTGLGGYTF.

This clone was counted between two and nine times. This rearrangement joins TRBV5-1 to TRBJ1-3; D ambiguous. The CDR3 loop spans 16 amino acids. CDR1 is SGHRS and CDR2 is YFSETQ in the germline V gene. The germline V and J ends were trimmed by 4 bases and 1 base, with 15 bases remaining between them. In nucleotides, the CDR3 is TGCGCCAGCAGCAACGGAGCGGCCTCTTCTGGAAACACCATATATTTT. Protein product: CASSNGAASSGNTIYF.

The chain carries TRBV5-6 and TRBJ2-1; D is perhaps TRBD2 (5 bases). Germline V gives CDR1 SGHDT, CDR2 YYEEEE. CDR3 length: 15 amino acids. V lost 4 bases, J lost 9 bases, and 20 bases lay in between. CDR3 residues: CASSLSLGSGVEQFF. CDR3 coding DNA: TGTGCCAGCAGCCTCAGTCTGGGGAGTGGCGTTGAGCAGTTCTTC.

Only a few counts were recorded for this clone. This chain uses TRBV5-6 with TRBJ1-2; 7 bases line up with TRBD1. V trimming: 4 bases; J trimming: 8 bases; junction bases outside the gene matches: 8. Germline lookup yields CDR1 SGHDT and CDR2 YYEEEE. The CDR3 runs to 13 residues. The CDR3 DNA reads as TGTGCCAGCAGCCAGAGACAGGGTGACGGCTACACCTTC. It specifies CASSQRQGDGYTF. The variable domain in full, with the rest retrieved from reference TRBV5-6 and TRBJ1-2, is DAGVTQSPTHLIKTRGQQVTLRCSPKSGHDTVSWYQQALGQGPQFIFQYYEEEERQRGNFPDRFSGHQFPNYSSELNVNALLLGDSALYLCASSQRQGDGYTFGSGTRLTVV.

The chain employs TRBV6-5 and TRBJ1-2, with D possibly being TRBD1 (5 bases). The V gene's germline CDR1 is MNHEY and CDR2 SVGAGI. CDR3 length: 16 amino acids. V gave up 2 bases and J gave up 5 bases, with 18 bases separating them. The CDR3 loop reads CASSYKDTGPRYGYTF. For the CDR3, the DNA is TGTGCCAGCAGTTACAAGGACACGGGGCCGAGGTATGGCTACACCTTC.